Reported below is one T cell receptor (beta chain). Its cognate antigen is unknown. During its preparation, the TCRbeta library received unique molecular identifiers. Using its own MiXCR run on the PCR reads, TCRdb lists one record per CDR3 protein. Found here are around 300,000 distinct CDR3 sequences, about 9.4% of them singletons; the top ten hold roughly 7%. CDR3 size: 16 residues. CDR1 and CDR2 from the germline V gene are LGHNA and YNFKEQ. Trimming cost V 1 base and J 2 bases; bases outside gene matches: 4. This sample is drawn from a study of T-cell reconstitution after alpha-beta-depleted transplantation in children. Study findings and constraints: Expanded clones from the graft, numbering several hundred, reportedly supplied alpha-beta T cells about two months after transplant.

This chain uses TRBV4-2 with TRBJ2-1; 8 bases fit TRBD2. This sequence originates from a boy under two years old with acute myeloid leukemia, due to receive a stem cell transplant. Source: PBMCs, taken before TCRalphabeta/CD19-depleted stem cell transplant. CDR3 in amino acids: CASSQAALAAYNEQFF. The CDR3 DNA sequence: TGTGCCAGCAGCCAAGCCGCACTAGCGGCCTACAATGAGCAGTTCTTC.